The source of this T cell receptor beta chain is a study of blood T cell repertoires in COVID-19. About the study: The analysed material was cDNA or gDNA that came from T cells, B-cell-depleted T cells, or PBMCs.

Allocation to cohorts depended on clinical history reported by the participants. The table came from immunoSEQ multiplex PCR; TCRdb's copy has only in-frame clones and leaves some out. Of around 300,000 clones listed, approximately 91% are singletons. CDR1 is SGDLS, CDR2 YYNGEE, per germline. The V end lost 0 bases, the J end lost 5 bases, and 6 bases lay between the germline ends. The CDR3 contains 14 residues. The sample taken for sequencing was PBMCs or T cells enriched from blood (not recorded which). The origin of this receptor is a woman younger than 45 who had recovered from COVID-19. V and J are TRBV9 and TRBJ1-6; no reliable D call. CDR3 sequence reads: CASSVEADNSPLHF. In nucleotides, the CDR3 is TGTGCCAGCAGCGTAGAAGCGGATAATTCACCCCTCCACTTT.